These 9 T cell receptor beta chains came from one sample sequenced in a study of blood T cell repertoires in COVID-19. The protocol was immunoSEQ multiplex PCR, while the TCRdb copy is restricted to in-frame clones and leaves out a portion. The data contain more than 450,000 clones, 75% to 90% of them singletons. Sequenced: PBMCs or T cells enriched from blood (not recorded which). Receptor source: a woman younger than 30 who had recovered from COVID-19.

This clone appeared once. V and J are TRBV10-3 and TRBJ1-1; D remains ambiguous. Germline V gene data show CDR1 as ENHRY and CDR2 as SYGVKD. The CDR3 loop spans 14 amino acids. V was clipped by 5 bases and J by 4 bases, with 14 bases between them. The CDR3 DNA reads TGTGCCATCAGTCCGGTTTTGGGAGGCACTGAAGCTTTCTTT. As protein: CAISPVLGGTEAFF.

V usage is TRBV5-1 and J usage is TRBJ2-1; TRBD1 aligns across 7 bases. The length of the CDR3 is 15 residues. The germline CDR1 and CDR2 sequences are SGHRS and YFSETQ. With 6 bases clipped from V and 0 bases from J, the junction kept 6 bases outside the gene matches. The CDR3 DNA sequence: TGCGCCAGCAACCCAGGGGACAGCTCCTACAATGAGCAGTTCTTC. Encoded protein: CASNPGDSSYNEQFF.

The chain joins TRBV5-4 to TRBJ1-2, with 9 bases fitting TRBD1. CDR1 and CDR2 from the germline V gene are SGHNT and YYREEE (reference sequence). With V trimmed by 0 bases and J by 3 bases, 6 bases remained unmatched. This CDR3 contains 16 residues. The CDR3 DNA is TGTGCCAGCAGCTTGGACAGGGGGCTAGACGACTATGGCTACACCTTC. This translates into CASSLDRGLDDYGYTF.

The chain uses TRBV13 and TRBJ1-1, with D perhaps matching TRBD1 (5 bases). The ends were cut back, 0 bases at V and 5 bases at J, with 16 bases in the middle. The CDR3 has 16 amino acids. CDR1 and CDR2 from the germline V gene are PRHDT and FYEKMQ (reference sequence). The CDR3 region has the DNA TGTGCCAGCAGCTTAGGTTTAGTGGGGGGTTTTACTGAAGCTTTCTTT. The encoded protein is CASSLGLVGGFTEAFF.

The chain links TRBV5-6 to TRBJ1-2; D not resolved. This CDR3 has 14 amino acids. V lost 1 base to trimming and J lost 0 bases, with 7 bases between them. CDR1 is SGHDT, CDR2 YYEEEE, per germline. The chain's CDR3 is CASSLYYSNYGYTF. CDR3 bases: TGTGCCAGCAGCTTGTACTACTCTAACTATGGCTACACCTTC.

The chain carries TRBV11-2 and TRBJ2-2; tentative D call: TRBD1 (5 bases). Germline loops: CDR1 SGHAT, CDR2 FQNNGV. The CDR3 extends over 15 amino acids. The germline V and J ends were trimmed by 3 bases and 4 bases, with 12 bases remaining between them. CDR3 DNA sequence: TGTGCCAGCAGCTTGGAATCCCAGGGCACCGGGGAGCTGTTTTTT. Its protein product is CASSLESQGTGELFF.

This rearrangement joins TRBV5-6 to TRBJ1-2; D perhaps matches TRBD1 (6 bases). Trimming left V 1 base short and J 1 base short, with 14 bases between. CDR3 size: 16 residues. From germline, CDR1 is SGHDT and CDR2 YYEEEE. Here the CDR3 DNA reads TGTGCCAGCAGCTTGTGGCGGGGGGCTCATAACTATGGCTACACCTTC. Protein product: CASSLWRGAHNYGYTF.

V usage is TRBV4-1 and J usage is TRBJ1-4; D possibly corresponds to TRBD1 (5 bases). Germline lookup yields CDR1 MGHRA and CDR2 YSYEKL. The CDR3 totals 16 residues. Trimming removed 1 base from V and 3 bases from J, with 12 bases in between. For the CDR3, the DNA is TGCGCCAGCAGCCAAGTCCGGACATCTCCTAATGAAAAACTGTTTTTT. Translating it yields CASSQVRTSPNEKLFF.

The chain employs TRBV10-3 and TRBJ2-3; 11 positions match TRBD2. CDR3 length: 16 amino acids. The trim removed 5 bases at V and 5 bases at J, leaving 9 bases unmatched. Germline loops: CDR1 ENHRY, CDR2 SYGVKD. The CDR3 region has the DNA TGTGCCATCAGTTCTAGCGGGGGGTTCCAAGGAGATACGCAGTATTTT. Translation: CAISSSGGFQGDTQYF.